These T cell receptor beta chains were read from a single sample in a study of shared clonotypes between healthy human individuals. Sequenced by immunoSEQ multiplex PCR; TCRdb stores in-frame clones only, minus some. The sample gives some 2,100,000 clones, roughly 91% of which show up once; more than 1.5% is in the top ten. Sample: naive CD8+ T cells from PBMCs. The source of these receptors is a man in his late teens or twenties in good health. Some clones in this sample may be carry-over from other donors' samples. Both conserved end residues are part of each CDR3. A D gene is named only where the DNA matches it firmly. The size field is filled for only some rows; it gives once, few, many or a size class.

j_gene | v_gene | d_gene | abundance | CDR3aa
TRBJ2-1 | TRBV29-1 | TRBD2 | - | CSVQGLAGSYNEQFF
TRBJ1-2 | TRBV21-1 | - | - | CASSKNVTAPYGYTF
TRBJ2-1 | TRBV4-3 | - | once | CASSGGRLAYNEQFF
TRBJ2-3 | TRBV30 | TRBD2 | - | CAWSVFGREETDTQYF
TRBJ1-1 | TRBV4-1 | - | few | CASSQVTGGEAFF
TRBJ1-3 | TRBV28 | - | - | CASSPRGSGNTIYF
TRBJ2-7 | TRBV10-3 | - | once | CAASNRESSYEQYF
TRBJ2-3 | TRBV9 | TRBD2 | - | CASSVPKREGYRDTQYF
TRBJ1-2 | TRBV27 | TRBD1 | - | CASSFFPGGEGYTF
TRBJ2-7 | TRBV28 | TRBD2 | - | CASSFGWTSGSWVYEQYF
TRBJ2-7 | TRBV5-1 | - | - | CASRTALYEQYF